This T cell receptor beta chain is from a study of response to subunit inactivated influenza vaccine. Whole-study findings and limits: That few new T cells are recruited by each seasonal influenza vaccination was the authors' suggestion.

The germline V gene encodes CDR1 SGHNT and CDR2 YYREEE (reference sequence). The CDR3 has 14 residues. Trimming removed 4 bases from V and 5 bases from J, with 16 bases in between. One entry per CDR3 protein, called by TCRdb with MiXCR from the RT-PCR reads. The table shows around 520,000 distinct CDR3 sequences, with 25% occurring only once. To note about this clonotype: Its antigen is currently unknown.

The sequence was collected from a man between 45 and 60 years old who received an inactivated influenza vaccine. The specimen was CD4+ T cells sorted from PBMCs, collected more than 4 days after vaccination. The chain links TRBV5-4 to TRBJ2-7, with D maybe TRBD1 (6 bases). CDR3 in amino acids: CASSDRDMAHEQYF. The CDR3 DNA reads TGTGCCAGCAGCGACCGGGACATGGCCCACGAGCAGTACTTC.